The next 29 T cell receptor beta chains were all read from a single sample in a study of cytomegalovirus exposure and HLA in healthy donors. 13 Jbeta primers and 60 Vbeta primers were used for the PCR. Some clones are missing from TCRdb's copy, which holds only in-frame ones; the method was immunoSEQ multiplex PCR. The sample's table shows 200,000 to 250,000 clones. The specimen was PBMCs. Receptors originate from a woman under 40 in good health and CMV-seropositive.

The rearrangement links TRBV10-3 to TRBJ2-1; 11 nucleotides agree with TRBD2. This CDR3 spans 14 amino acids. V was pared by 5 bases and J by 6 bases, with 3 bases of the junction left unmatched. The germline gives CDR1 ENHRY, CDR2 SYGVKD. CDR3 residues: CAISRLAGINEQFF. Here the CDR3 DNA reads TGTGCCATCAGTCGACTAGCGGGAATCAATGAGCAGTTCTTC.

The chain employs TRBV10-1 and TRBJ1-1, with D tentatively TRBD1 (5 bases). Germline V gene data show CDR1 as WNHNN and CDR2 as SYGVQD (reference sequence). Trimming took 6 bases from V and 4 from J, leaving 12 bases between them. The CDR3 extends over 13 amino acids. The CDR3 loop is CASREAGRTEAFF. CDR3 nucleotides: TGCGCCAGCAGGGAGGCAGGGCGCACTGAAGCTTTCTTT.

J is TRBJ2-7 and V is TRBV7-2; 10 positions match TRBD2. CDR3 length: 15 amino acids. Germline V gene lookup returns CDR1 SGHTA and CDR2 FQGNSA. Germline trimming cut 6 bases from V and 1 base from J; bases unmatched to any gene: 6. CDR3: CASSQLAGYSYEQYF. CDR3 DNA: TGTGCCAGCAGTCAACTAGCGGGATATTCCTACGAGCAGTACTTC.

The CDR3 DNA follows: TGTGCCAGCAGCATCGACAGGGGATCAATGTTTTCCTATGGCTACACCTTC. It specifies CASSIDRGSMFSYGYTF. This rearrangement joins TRBV7-2 to TRBJ1-2; 8 bases align to TRBD1. Looked up from germline, CDR1 is SGHTA and CDR2 is FQGNSA. V lost 5 bases to trimming and J lost 4 bases; unmatched junction nucleotides: 15. The CDR3 extends over 17 amino acids. Looking up the rest from reference TRBV7-2 and TRBJ1-2 gives the full variable domain: GAGVSQSPSNKVTEKGKDVELRCDPISGHTALYWYRQSLGQGLEFLIYFQGNSAPDKSGLPSDRFSAERTGGSVSTLTIQRTQQEDSAVYLCASSIDRGSMFSYGYTFGSGTRLTVV.

The CDR3 sequence is CASGYGDTQYF. The CDR3 DNA sequence: TGTGCCAGCGGGTACGGGGATACGCAGTATTTT. The chain uses TRBV7-9 and TRBJ2-3, with D hard to call. The CDR3 contains 11 residues. V lost 8 bases and J 6 bases, leaving 9 bases between the germline ends. The germline CDR1 and CDR2 sequences are SEHNR and FQNEAQ (reference sequence).

This rearrangement joins TRBV7-2 to TRBJ2-3, with 15 bases fitting TRBD2. The CDR3 has 16 amino acids. With 4 bases clipped from V and 6 bases from J, the junction kept 5 bases outside the gene matches. Germline CDR1 SGHTA, CDR2 FQGNSA. The CDR3 reads CASSSWTSGRGDTQYF. CDR3 sequence (DNA): TGTGCCAGCAGCTCGTGGACTAGCGGGAGGGGGGATACGCAGTATTTT.

The chain employs TRBV7-2 and TRBJ1-3; D is unresolved. Trimming left V 5 bases short and J 0 bases short, with 14 bases between. This CDR3 spans 16 amino acids. Per the germline V gene, CDR1 is SGHTA and CDR2 is FQGNSA. The CDR3 bases are TGTGCCAGCAGCGGATTCGGGGATTTCTCTGGAAACACCATATATTTT. Translating gives CASSGFGDFSGNTIYF.

CDR3 sequence (DNA): TGTGCCAGCTCACTAAACAGAGCTGGGGCGACCCAGTACTTC. Translating it yields CASSLNRAGATQYF. This chain links TRBV18 with TRBJ2-5, with a weak D call TRBD1 (5 bases). Trimming pared 4 bases from V and 7 bases from J, leaving 16 bases between. In germline, CDR1 is KGHSH, CDR2 LQKENI. The CDR3 totals 14 residues.

J is TRBJ2-7 and V is TRBV9, with D possibly being TRBD2 (6 bases). The germline V and J ends were trimmed by 2 bases and 0 bases, with 9 bases remaining between them. The CDR3 has 14 residues. CDR1 and CDR2 from the germline V gene are SGDLS and YYNGEE. CDR3 bases: TGTGCCAGCAGCGTGGAGGGGAACTCCTACGAGCAGTACTTC. It codes for CASSVEGNSYEQYF.

V is TRBV11-2 and J is TRBJ2-7, with 9 bases that match TRBD2. The ends lost 6 bases at V and 6 bases at J; junction bases unmatched: 6. The CDR3 sequence is 13 residues long. Germline V gene data show CDR1 as SGHAT and CDR2 as FQNNGV. In DNA, the CDR3 is TGTGCCAGCAGTTCCGGACTAGCGCGCGAGCAGTACTTC. Translating gives CASSSGLAREQYF.

The chain combines TRBV7-8 with TRBJ1-4, with a tentative D call TRBD1 (5 bases). This CDR3 is built from 16 residues. Per the germline V gene, CDR1 is SGHVS and CDR2 is FQNEAQ. V was shortened by 5 bases and J by 1 base, with 14 bases between the two germline ends. Here the CDR3 DNA reads TGTGCCAGCAGCCCTTTCCCCGGGGGAACTAATGAAAAACTGTTTTTT. Protein product: CASSPFPGGTNEKLFF.

The V and J genes are TRBV27 and TRBJ1-5; D gene ambiguous. The length of the CDR3 is 17 residues. V lost 5 bases, J lost 0 bases, and 17 bases lay in between. The germline V gene has CDR1 MNHEY and CDR2 SMNVEV (reference sequence). The CDR3 DNA follows: TGTGCCAGCAGTCCCAGCATCTTCGGGGATAGCAATCAGCCCCAGCATTTT. Its protein is CASSPSIFGDSNQPQHF.

About this clone itself: This specimen includes other DNA sequences encoding the same CDR3. The V call is TRBV9, the J call TRBJ2-7; 8 bases agree with TRBD1. CDR3 length: 15 residues. The J segment lost 2 bases and the V segment lost 0 bases, leaving 4 bases of the junction unmatched. Germline V gene data show CDR1 as SGDLS and CDR2 as YYNGEE. The CDR3 DNA reads TGTGCCAGCAGCGTAGGAGGACAGGGCGCCTACGAGCAGTACTTC. Amino acid sequence: CASSVGGQGAYEQYF.

The V and J genes are TRBV18 and TRBJ1-1, with TRBD1 matching over 7 bases. The V gene's germline CDR1 is KGHSH and CDR2 LQKENI. V shed 2 bases, J shed 0 bases, and the junction held 3 bases outside the gene matches. The CDR3 loop spans 15 amino acids. The CDR3 nucleotides are TGTGCCAGCTCACCAGGACAGGAGCTGAACACTGAAGCTTTCTTT. Its protein product is CASSPGQELNTEAFF. Full variable domain (missing parts from reference TRBV18 and TRBJ1-1): NAGVMQNPRHLVRRRGQEARLRCSPMKGHSHVYWYRQLPEEGLKFMVYLQKENIIDESGMPKERFSAEFPKEGPSILRIQQVVRGDSAAYFCASSPGQELNTEAFFGQGTRLTVV.

The J gene is TRBJ1-1, the V gene TRBV10-1; D uncertain. CDR1 and CDR2 (germline): WNHNN, SYGVQD (reference sequence). The CDR3 totals 13 residues. The CDR3 nucleotides read TGCGCTTGCTCGAGGGAACCCGACACTGAAGCTTTCTTT. It is translated as CACSREPDTEAFF.

The chain recombines TRBV18 with TRBJ2-7; tentatively, D is TRBD1 (6 bases). The ends were cut back, 0 bases at V and 6 bases at J, with 9 bases in the middle. The germline V gene has CDR1 KGHSH and CDR2 LQKENI. This CDR3 comprises 13 residues. The DNA for the CDR3 is TGTGCCAGCTCACCACCGGCGGACAGCGAGCAGTACTTC. Translating it yields CASSPPADSEQYF. The full variable domain, rest sourced from reference TRBV18 and TRBJ2-7, is NAGVMQNPRHLVRRRGQEARLRCSPMKGHSHVYWYRQLPEEGLKFMVYLQKENIIDESGMPKERFSAEFPKEGPSILRIQQVVRGDSAAYFCASSPPADSEQYFGPGTRLTVT.

CDR3 in amino acids: CASSFSLWTGRYGYTF. CDR3 DNA: TGTGCCAGCAGTTTTTCCCTTTGGACAGGGCGGTATGGCTACACCTTC. The rearrangement links TRBV28 to TRBJ1-2, with 8 bases aligning to TRBD1. With 3 bases clipped from V and 5 bases from J, the junction kept 11 bases outside the gene matches. Germline CDR1 reads MDHEN; CDR2 reads SYDVKM. CDR3 length equals 16 residues.

The rearrangement uses TRBV27 and TRBJ2-2; TRBD1 agrees at 9 bases. The germline V gene has CDR1 MNHEY and CDR2 SMNVEV (reference sequence). V was clipped by 5 bases and J by 6 bases; unmatched bases: 7. The length of the CDR3 is 15 residues. The CDR3 nucleotides are TGTGCCAGCAGTCTTGGGACAGGGCGGGCCGGGGAGCTGTTTTTT. It translates to CASSLGTGRAGELFF.

This rearrangement joins TRBV7-9 to TRBJ2-3; 13 positions match TRBD2. Per germline, CDR1 SEHNR and CDR2 FQNEAQ (reference sequence). The CDR3 loop spans 16 amino acids. The V and J ends lost 5 bases and 6 bases, in that order; junction bases with no gene match: 8. CDR3 nucleotide sequence: TGTGCCAGCAGCCCGGGACTAGCGGGGTTCCTGGATACGCAGTATTTT. It yields the protein CASSPGLAGFLDTQYF.

This rearrangement joins TRBV23-1 to TRBJ2-1; possible D gene TRBD2, 6 bases. TRBV23-1 is treated as an ORF (open reading frame) with a function not yet certain. Trimming shortened V by 0 bases and J by 12 bases, and 15 bases separated the two germline ends. This CDR3 has 14 amino acids. The CDR3 region is CASSQSFRGLPQFF. CDR3 nucleotide sequence: TGCGCCAGCAGTCAATCTTTCCGGGGACTGCCGCAGTTCTTC.

V and J are TRBV5-6 and TRBJ2-3; D possibly corresponds to TRBD1 (6 bases). This CDR3 has 16 residues. Germline loops: CDR1 SGHDT, CDR2 YYEEEE. V was trimmed by 0 bases and J by 1 base, leaving 12 bases between them. As DNA, the CDR3 is TGTGCCAGCAGCTTGGGCAGGGGCAGTGGCACAGATACGCAGTATTTT. Protein product: CASSLGRGSGTDTQYF.

A word on this clone: Additional DNA sequences in this sample encode the identical CDR3. The genes are TRBV9 and TRBJ1-2; a weak D match, TRBD1 (6 bases). This CDR3 spans 13 amino acids. V was clipped by 3 bases and J by 1 base, with 7 bases between them. Germline values: CDR1 SGDLS, CDR2 YYNGEE. CDR3 coding DNA: TGTGCCAGCAGCGCACAGGGTAACTATGGCTACACCTTC. Encoded protein: CASSAQGNYGYTF. Complete variable domain (other parts from reference TRBV9 and TRBJ1-2): DSGVTQTPKHLITATGQRVTLRCSPRSGDLSVYWYQQSLDQGLQFLIQYYNGEERAKGNILERFSAQQFPDLHSELNLSSLELGDSALYFCASSAQGNYGYTFGSGTRLTVV.

The V and J genes are TRBV4-1 and TRBJ2-2; the D gene is possibly TRBD2 (5 bases). The CDR3 has 14 amino acids. Trimming shortened V by 5 bases and J by 6 bases, and 13 bases separated the two germline ends. The germline gives CDR1 MGHRA, CDR2 YSYEKL. DNA for the CDR3: TGCGCCAGCAGCTTTGAGAGGGTCCCCGGGGAGCTGTTTTTT. Amino acid sequence: CASSFERVPGELFF.

The gene calls are TRBV2 and TRBJ1-2; 8 positions agree with TRBD1. The junction had 14 bases not matched to a gene; V was cut back by 5 bases and J by 3 bases. Germline CDR1 and CDR2: SNHLY and FYNNEI. The CDR3 totals 17 residues. The CDR3 DNA sequence: TGTGCCAGCAGTCCCCCTTCGACAGGGGCACTTTACTATGGCTACACCTTC. Its protein is CASSPPSTGALYYGYTF.

This chain's CDR3 is CASSPSGTAWTETQYF. The CDR3 region has the DNA TGTGCCAGCAGCCCCTCCGGGACAGCTTGGACGGAGACCCAGTACTTC. The chain joins TRBV25-1 to TRBJ2-5; 7 bases match TRBD1. CDR1 is MGHDK, CDR2 SYGVNS, per germline. J gave up 5 bases and V 6 bases, and 15 bases lay outside the gene matches. The CDR3 runs to 16 residues.

CDR3 region: CASSLYLTGQETQYF. The CDR3 coding sequence is TGTGCCAGCAGCCTATATCTGACAGGCCAAGAGACCCAGTACTTC. The genes are TRBV5-8 and TRBJ2-5, with D perhaps matching TRBD1 (6 bases). The CDR3 spans 15 residues. From germline, CDR1 is SGHTS and CDR2 YDEGEE. The V and J ends lost 4 bases and 1 base respectively, with 14 bases between them.

V and J are TRBV4-3 and TRBJ2-7, with D possibly matching TRBD2 (5 bases). V gave up 0 bases and J gave up 0 bases, with 15 bases separating them. The length of the CDR3 is 17 residues. Germline V gene data show CDR1 as LGHNA and CDR2 as YSLEER. CDR3 region: CASSQDNAGLNSYEQYF. As DNA, the CDR3 is TGCGCCAGCAGCCAAGACAACGCAGGACTTAACTCCTACGAGCAGTACTTC.

The chain joins TRBV9 to TRBJ1-4; a possible D gene is TRBD1 (5 bases). The CDR3 sequence is 14 residues long. The V end lost 0 bases, the J end lost 6 bases, and 9 bases lay between the germline ends. Looked up from germline, CDR1 is SGDLS and CDR2 is YYNGEE. CDR3 nucleotides: TGTGCCAGCAGCGTAGGGACATTGGATGAAAAACTGTTTTTT. Protein product: CASSVGTLDEKLFF.

The chain joins TRBV5-1 to TRBJ2-2, with TRBD2 matching over 13 bases. V was clipped by 3 bases and J by 0 bases; unmatched bases: 5. Germline V CDR1 and CDR2: SGHRS, YFSETQ. The CDR3 has 18 residues. The CDR3 loop is CASSSLLAGGPNTGELFF. CDR3 DNA sequence: TGCGCCAGCAGCTCGCTACTAGCGGGAGGGCCGAACACCGGGGAGCTGTTTTTT.